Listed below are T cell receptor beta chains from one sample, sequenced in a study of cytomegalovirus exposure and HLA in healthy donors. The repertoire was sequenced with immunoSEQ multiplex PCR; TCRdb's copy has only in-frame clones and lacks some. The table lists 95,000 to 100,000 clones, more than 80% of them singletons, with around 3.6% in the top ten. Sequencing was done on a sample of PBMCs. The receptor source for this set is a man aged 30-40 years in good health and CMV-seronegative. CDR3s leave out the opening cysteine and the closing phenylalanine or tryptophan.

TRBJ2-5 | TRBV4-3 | ASSQETSGRETQY
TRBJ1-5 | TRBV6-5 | ASSYTGGTQH
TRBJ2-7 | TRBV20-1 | SASGTGEQY
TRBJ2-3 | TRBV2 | ASSAQFRGRRTDTQY
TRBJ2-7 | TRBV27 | ASSFSGYNLYEQY
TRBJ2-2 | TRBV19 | ASSIGAGVNTGELF
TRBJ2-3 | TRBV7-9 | ASSRGGQSTDTQY
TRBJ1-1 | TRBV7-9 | ASSATLNTEAF
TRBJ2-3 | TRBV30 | AWNRVRTSGGIASTDTQY
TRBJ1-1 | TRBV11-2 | ASRHEGGRGLVAF
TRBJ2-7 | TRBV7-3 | ASSLGLRGSYEQY
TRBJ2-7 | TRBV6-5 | ASSSDRGLVEQY
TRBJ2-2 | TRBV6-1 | ASGAGVHTGELF
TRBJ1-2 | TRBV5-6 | ASSWDNSYGYT
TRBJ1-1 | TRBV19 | ASSPQGAWNTEAF
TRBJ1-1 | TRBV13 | ASSLGVRGGAF
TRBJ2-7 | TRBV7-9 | ASSLLSGRENEQY
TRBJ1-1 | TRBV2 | ASIAVRGGVRAF
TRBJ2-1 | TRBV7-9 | ASSLWGGHNEQF
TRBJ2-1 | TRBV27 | ASSLGTGGYNEQF
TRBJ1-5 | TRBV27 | ASSLYGQGDRSQPQH
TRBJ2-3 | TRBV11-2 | ASSVDRGQTDTQY
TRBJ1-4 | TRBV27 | ASSLVAANEKLF
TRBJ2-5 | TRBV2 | ASQRVLAIYQETQY
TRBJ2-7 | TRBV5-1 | ASSTDRATYEQY
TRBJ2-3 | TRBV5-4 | ASSWDRGADTQY
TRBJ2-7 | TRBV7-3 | ASSPSGSYEQY
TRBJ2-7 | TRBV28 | ASSLTYSSALPYEQY
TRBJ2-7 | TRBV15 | ATSRSAGEQY
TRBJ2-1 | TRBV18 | ASSPSGTGGGNEQF
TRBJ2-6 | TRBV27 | ASSKKDQQVGGAGANVLT
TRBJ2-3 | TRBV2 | ASLSTQSTDTQY
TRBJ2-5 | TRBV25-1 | ASNGNQETQY
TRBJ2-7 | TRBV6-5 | ASSWRVTAVYEQY
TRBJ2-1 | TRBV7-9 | ASSLARGSGRFNEQF
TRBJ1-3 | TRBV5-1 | ASRTGVGLGNTIY
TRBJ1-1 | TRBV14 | ASGRVEGTEAF
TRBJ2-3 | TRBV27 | ASSLSGLTPRY
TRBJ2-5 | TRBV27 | ASSLWTGKRQETQY
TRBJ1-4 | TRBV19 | ASTPTGTTNEKLF
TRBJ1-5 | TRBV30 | AWSQGTGLNQPQH
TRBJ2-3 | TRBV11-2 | ASSSLAGGTDTQY
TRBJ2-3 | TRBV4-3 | ASSQNRADTQY
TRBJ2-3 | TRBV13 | ASRNGGWEGTDTQY
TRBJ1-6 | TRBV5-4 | ASRDGQGSPYNSPLH
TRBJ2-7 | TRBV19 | ASSAPYLNSYEQY
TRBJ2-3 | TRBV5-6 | ASSLSGTGRPDTQY
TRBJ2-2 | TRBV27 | ASSLFPSRVNTGELF
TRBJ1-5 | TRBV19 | ASTRGGGNQPQH
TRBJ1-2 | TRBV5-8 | ASRKDRWSYGYT